Listed below are T cell receptor beta chains from one sample, sequenced in a study of blood T cell repertoires in COVID-19. Sequenced by immunoSEQ multiplex PCR; TCRdb stores in-frame clones only, minus some. The table lists 86,000 or so clones, around 91% of them singletons. What was sequenced was peripheral blood. The receptors shown here come from a woman in her fifties or sixties in a cohort sampled during active COVID-19. Both conserved end residues are part of each CDR3. D genes are given only for firm matches. Where a row states a size, it is once, few, many or the class of an expanded clone; other rows omit it.

V gene: TRBV7-9; clone size: -; J gene: TRBJ1-1; D gene: -; CDR3 protein: CASSLALGGVGGRGTEAFF; CDR3 DNA: TGTGCCAGCAGCTTAGCTCTAGGAGGGGTCGGGGGGCGAGGCACTGAAGCTTTCTTT
V gene: TRBV15; clone size: -; J gene: TRBJ1-6; D gene: -; CDR3 protein: CATQVTTYNSPLHF; CDR3 DNA: TGTGCCACCCAGGTCACCACCTATAATTCACCCCTCCACTTT
V gene: TRBV9; clone size: -; J gene: TRBJ1-3; D gene: -; CDR3 protein: CASTPAGLTDSGNTIYF; CDR3 DNA: TGTGCCAGCACCCCCGCGGGGCTTACTGACTCTGGAAACACCATATATTTT
V gene: TRBV7-6; clone size: -; J gene: TRBJ1-3; D gene: TRBD1; CDR3 protein: CASSDRAGNTIYF; CDR3 DNA: TGTGCCAGCAGCGACAGGGCGGGAAACACCATATATTTT
V gene: TRBV5-8; clone size: few; J gene: TRBJ2-7; D gene: -; CDR3 protein: CASSPNSASYEQYF; CDR3 DNA: TGTGCCAGCAGCCCGAACAGTGCCTCCTACGAGCAGTACTTC
V gene: TRBV5-1; clone size: -; J gene: TRBJ2-7; D gene: -; CDR3 protein: CASSLTDTYEQYF; CDR3 DNA: TGCGCCAGCAGCTTGACTGACACCTACGAGCAGTACTTC
V gene: TRBV28; clone size: -; J gene: TRBJ2-7; D gene: TRBD2; CDR3 protein: CASSLGLAGRGEQYF; CDR3 DNA: TGTGCCAGCAGTTTAGGCCTAGCGGGACGTGGTGAGCAGTACTTC
V gene: TRBV12-5; clone size: -; J gene: TRBJ1-4; D gene: -; CDR3 protein: CASEPERQIVLTAQRLNEKLFF; CDR3 DNA: TGTGCTAGTGAACCCGAACGACAGATCGTACTTACCGCCCAAAGACTTAATGAAAAACTGTTTTTT
V gene: TRBV15; clone size: -; J gene: TRBJ1-1; D gene: -; CDR3 protein: CATPIHGNTEAFF; CDR3 DNA: TGTGCCACCCCGATCCACGGGAACACTGAAGCTTTCTTT
V gene: TRBV6-7; clone size: -; J gene: TRBJ1-2; D gene: TRBD1; CDR3 protein: CASSYQGDDTDFGYGYTF; CDR3 DNA: TGTGCCAGCAGTTACCAGGGGGACGATACCGATTTTGGCTATGGCTACACCTTC
V gene: TRBV5-1; clone size: -; J gene: TRBJ1-6; D gene: -; CDR3 protein: CASSLLGTSDNSPLHF; CDR3 DNA: TGCGCCAGCAGCTTGCTGGGGACATCGGATAATTCACCCCTCCACTTT
V gene: TRBV5-1; clone size: few; J gene: TRBJ1-4; D gene: -; CDR3 protein: CASSLTTHNEKLFF; CDR3 DNA: TGCGCCAGCAGCTTGACAACGCATAATGAAAAACTGTTTTTT
V gene: TRBV5-8; clone size: -; J gene: TRBJ1-2; D gene: TRBD1; CDR3 protein: CASSTQGGQGQYGYTF; CDR3 DNA: TGTGCCAGCAGCACTCAGGGGGGACAGGGGCAATATGGCTACACCTTC